These 27 T cell receptor beta chains came from one sample sequenced in a study of T cells in Graves' hyperthyroidism and ophthalmopathy. Amplification of TCR beta CDR3 regions was performed using RNA transcripts as template. During a first-round RT-PCR of the TCR CDR3, the HTBI primer set was used. TCRdb itself ran the multiplex PCR reads through MiXCR, one entry per CDR3 protein. The sample holds about half a million distinct CDR3 sequences, roughly 20% seen once. The material sequenced was blood. These receptors originate from a man younger than 35 with Graves' hyperthyroidism.

This clonotype has at least ten counts. The rearrangement links TRBV2 to TRBJ2-7; possibly TRBD1 or TRBD2 for D (6 bases each). Germline values: CDR1 SNHLY, CDR2 FYNNEI. The CDR3 is made up of 15 amino acids. V was clipped by 7 bases and J by 1 base, with 17 bases between them. This CDR3 is CASTKVEGGSYEQYF. CDR3 bases: TGTGCCAGCACCAAGGTAGAGGGGGGATCCTACGAGCAGTACTTC.

This clonotype was observed at least ten times. The V gene is TRBV19, the J gene TRBJ1-1, with 10 bases matching TRBD1. The ends lost 1 base at V and 9 bases at J; junction bases unmatched: 8. Germline loops: CDR1 LNHDA, CDR2 SQIVND (reference sequence). The CDR3 runs 15 residues. The chain's CDR3 is CASSIVGTGVEKAFF. The CDR3 region has the DNA TGTGCCAGTAGTATAGTCGGGACAGGGGTTGAAAAAGCTTTCTTT.

J is TRBJ2-5 and V is TRBV11-2; 7 bases fit TRBD1. The length of the CDR3 is 15 residues. Germline CDR1 SGHAT, CDR2 FQNNGV. The junction had 7 bases not matched to a gene; V was cut back by 1 base and J by 5 bases. The CDR3 sequence: CASSLGGGPWETQYF. CDR3 DNA: TGTGCCAGCAGCTTAGGAGGGGGCCCTTGGGAGACCCAGTACTTC.

The chain has TRBV20-1 and TRBJ2-7; 12 bases are a match to TRBD2. Per the germline V gene, CDR1 is DFQATT and CDR2 is SNEGSKA (reference sequence). V shed 0 bases, J shed 1 base, and the junction held 1 base outside the gene matches. This CDR3 has 15 amino acids. CDR3 loop: CSARELAGGSYEQYF. CDR3 coding DNA: TGCAGTGCTAGAGAACTAGCGGGGGGTTCCTACGAGCAGTACTTC.

This clonotype appeared many times. The chain joins TRBV28 to TRBJ2-2; no clear D. The germline V gene encodes CDR1 MDHEN and CDR2 SYDVKM. The CDR3 totals 16 residues. V was shortened by 3 bases and J by 0 bases, with 11 bases between the two germline ends. Here the CDR3 DNA reads TGTGCCAGCAGTTTGCGTTCCATCGCGAACACCGGGGAGCTGTTTTTT. Protein product: CASSLRSIANTGELFF. Combining the CDR3 with reference TRBV28 and TRBJ2-2 gives the whole variable domain DVKVTQSSRYLVKRTGEKVFLECVQDMDHENMFWYRQDPGLGLRLIYFSYDVKMKEKGDIPEGYSVSREKKERFSLILESASTNQTSMYLCASSLRSIANTGELFFGEGSRLTVL.

This clonotype was found a few times. This chain links TRBV11-2 with TRBJ2-7, with D hard to call. This CDR3 comprises 11 residues. Germline CDR1 and CDR2: SGHAT and FQNNGV. V was shortened by 5 bases and J by 6 bases, with 8 bases between the two germline ends. The CDR3 region has the DNA TGTGCCAGCAGCAAGCCCAGCGAGCAGTACTTC. Translated, it gives CASSKPSEQYF.

Many counts were recorded for this clonotype. The CDR3 DNA sequence: TGTGCCAGCAGTCCCCGACAGGGGATTAGTGGATACGGCAATCAGCCCCAGCATTTT. It specifies CASSPRQGISGYGNQPQHF. The V and J genes are TRBV28 and TRBJ1-5; 8 positions agree with TRBD1. CDR1 and CDR2 from the germline V gene are MDHEN and SYDVKM. V was pared by 5 bases and J by 2 bases, with 17 bases of the junction left unmatched. The CDR3 has 19 amino acids.

V and J are TRBV9 and TRBJ2-1; D is uncertain. Trimming took off 0 bases at V and 0 bases at J, with 10 bases between the two ends. Germline lookup yields CDR1 SGDLS and CDR2 YYNGEE. The CDR3 is 16 amino acids. The CDR3 sequence is CASSVGQVSSYNEQFF. The DNA for the CDR3 is TGTGCCAGCAGCGTAGGGCAGGTTAGCTCCTACAATGAGCAGTTCTTC.

About this clonotype: A much larger clone lies one base from this, so it may be a read error. The chain employs TRBV6-5 and TRBJ2-7; D is perhaps TRBD1 or TRBD2 (6 bases each). Looked up from germline, CDR1 is MNHEY and CDR2 is SVGAGI. With 2 bases removed from V and 2 bases from J, the gap between germline ends came to 7 bases. CDR3 length: 13 amino acids. CDR3 in DNA: TGTGCCAGCAGTTACGGGGGGCCCTACGAGCAGTACTTC. Translated: CASSYGGPYEQYF.

In its sample, this clonotype was seen a few times. CDR3 sequence (DNA): TGTGCCAGCAGCCAAGCTCTCCGCACCATATATTTT. Translating gives CASSQALRTIYF. This chain connects TRBV3-1 to TRBJ1-3; no firm D call. The germline gives CDR1 LGHDT, CDR2 YNNKEL (reference sequence). The CDR3 is 12 amino acids. V gave up 1 base and J gave up 9 bases, with 7 bases separating them.

The chain couples TRBV5-6 to TRBJ2-7; perhaps TRBD1 as D (6 bases). Germline CDR1 reads SGHDT; CDR2 reads YYEEEE. This CDR3 has 15 amino acids. Trimming cost V 0 bases and J 2 bases, with 12 bases left between them. The CDR3 nucleotides are TGTGCCAGCAGCTTGGCAGACAGGCCAGCCTACGAGCAGTACTTC. This translates into CASSLADRPAYEQYF.

This clonotype was recorded many times. The chain combines TRBV6-1 with TRBJ2-5; 7 bases map to TRBD1. The CDR3 sequence is 14 residues long. Germline assignment: CDR1 MNHNS and CDR2 SASEGT. With V trimmed by 4 bases and J by 4 bases, 6 bases remained unmatched. This CDR3 is CASSGQGKGETQYF. CDR3 nucleotide sequence: TGTGCCAGCAGTGGACAGGGAAAAGGAGAGACCCAGTACTTC.

This clonotype was detected ten times or more. This chain links TRBV19 with TRBJ2-7; 10 bases are shared with TRBD1. This CDR3 region has 16 residues. The V gene end was trimmed by 3 bases and the J gene end by 6 bases; junction bases not matched to a gene: 11. CDR1 LNHDA and CDR2 SQIVND come from the germline V gene (reference sequence). Here the CDR3 reads CASSIGHGQGDTEQYF. The CDR3 DNA reads TGTGCCAGTAGTATTGGACATGGACAGGGGGATACCGAGCAGTACTTC.

V is TRBV4-1 and J is TRBJ2-5; 16 bases line up with TRBD2. The germline CDR1 and CDR2 sequences are MGHRA and YSYEKL. V gave up 4 bases and J gave up 5 bases; unmatched junction bases: 7. The CDR3 is 17 amino acids. The CDR3 region is CASSPGLAGGPSETQYF. The CDR3 nucleotides are TGCGCCAGCAGCCCGGGACTAGCGGGGGGGCCGAGCGAGACCCAGTACTTC.

The chain carries TRBV20-1 and TRBJ2-5; 7 bases map to TRBD2. Germline lookup yields CDR1 DFQATT and CDR2 SNEGSKA (reference sequence). The CDR3 length is 18 residues. Losses at the gene ends were 0 bases for V and 5 bases for J; bases not matched to a gene: 18. CDR3 loop: CSARDRTWLGSGTETQYF. DNA for the CDR3: TGCAGTGCTAGAGACCGGACTTGGCTGGGCAGCGGGACGGAGACCCAGTACTTC.

V usage is TRBV12-3 or TRBV12-4 and J usage is TRBJ2-2; 9 positions match TRBD1. V shed 6 bases, J shed 6 bases, and the junction held 5 bases outside the gene matches. This CDR3 has 14 residues. CDR3 region: CASRGQGKSGELFF. The CDR3 nucleotides are TGTGCCAGCAGGGGACAGGGAAAATCCGGGGAGCTGTTTTTT.

This clonotype has at least ten counts. The rearrangement links TRBV28 to TRBJ2-5, with D perhaps TRBD1 or TRBD2 (5 bases each). Trimming removed 8 bases from V and 1 base from J, with 14 bases in between. Germline V gene sequence: CDR1 MDHEN, CDR2 SYDVKM. This CDR3 comprises 14 residues. CDR3 amino acids: CASGTYGTQETQYF. CDR3 sequence (DNA): TGTGCCAGCGGTACTTATGGGACCCAAGAGACCCAGTACTTC.

This clonotype was detected many times. The chain employs TRBV19 and TRBJ1-2, with D uncertain. Germline CDR1 is LNHDA and CDR2 is SQIVND (reference sequence). V dropped 8 bases and J dropped 7 bases, with 17 bases sitting between them. The CDR3 length is 13 residues. As DNA, the CDR3 is TGTGCCAGTCAGTCCAAGGTCCCTCCTGGCTACACCTTC. Amino acid sequence: CASQSKVPPGYTF.

This chain uses TRBV18 with TRBJ1-1; D is possibly TRBD1 (6 bases). Trimming took off 5 bases at V and 1 base at J, with 14 bases between the two ends. The CDR3 spans 15 residues. The germline gives CDR1 KGHSH, CDR2 LQKENI. CDR3 nucleotides: TGTGCCAGCTCATTAACAGGGAACGGGAACACTGAAGCTTTCTTT. It yields the protein CASSLTGNGNTEAFF.

This rearrangement joins TRBV9 to TRBJ2-2; 9 bases fit TRBD2. The ends lost 0 bases at V and 3 bases at J; junction bases unmatched: 3. This CDR3 contains 16 residues. CDR1 and CDR2 (germline): SGDLS, YYNGEE. CDR3 residues: CASSVDAGGDTGELFF. The DNA for the CDR3 is TGTGCCAGCAGCGTAGATGCGGGGGGGGACACCGGGGAGCTGTTTTTT.

The chain combines TRBV20-1 with TRBJ2-5; 7 bases match TRBD1. Trimming took 6 bases from V and 0 from J; bases not matched to a gene: 4. The CDR3 is made up of 13 amino acids. The germline gives CDR1 DFQATT, CDR2 SNEGSKA (reference sequence). The CDR3 here is CSASDRYQETQYF. The CDR3 DNA reads as TGCAGTGCGTCGGACAGGTACCAAGAGACCCAGTACTTC.

This clonotype appeared a single time. Sequence at one end of the junction differs from germline and may be a read error. This sequence joins TRBV5-1 and TRBJ1-6; TRBD1 might be the D (5 bases). CDR3 size: 14 residues. CDR1 and CDR2 from the germline V gene are SGHRS and YFSETQ. This CDR3 reads CASSLGQSNSPLRF. CDR3 coding DNA: TGCGCCAGCAGCCTAGGACAATCGAATTCACCCCTCCGCTTT. Full variable domain (outside the CDR3, taken from reference TRBV5-1 and TRBJ1-6): KAGVTQTPRYLIKTRGQQVTLSCSPISGHRSVSWYQQTPGQGLQFLFEYFSETQRNKGNFPGRFSGRQFSNSRSEMNVSTLELGDSALYLCASSLGQSNSPLRFGNGTRLTVT.

The sample holds many counts of this clonotype. The chain employs TRBV7-9 and TRBJ2-5; 12 bases are shared with TRBD2. The germline V gene has CDR1 SEHNR and CDR2 FQNEAQ (reference sequence). With V trimmed by 5 bases and J by 4 bases, 2 bases remained unmatched. CDR3 length equals 14 residues. The CDR3 region has the DNA TGTGCCAGCAGCCTGACTAGCGGGGGAGAGACCCAGTACTTC. Protein product: CASSLTSGGETQYF.

The chain is built from TRBV5-1 and TRBJ2-6, with D unresolved. With 2 bases removed from V and 0 bases from J, the gap between germline ends came to 9 bases. In germline, CDR1 is SGHRS, CDR2 YFSETQ. The CDR3 is 16 amino acids. This CDR3 is CASSFVVGSGANVLTF. Here the CDR3 DNA reads TGCGCCAGCAGCTTTGTGGTAGGCTCTGGGGCCAACGTCCTGACTTTC.

This clonotype showed up just a few times. The chain links TRBV6-2 or TRBV6-3 to TRBJ2-2, with 12 bases lining up with TRBD2. V gave up 0 bases and J gave up 7 bases; unmatched junction bases: 9. The CDR3 runs 18 residues. Germline V gene lookup returns CDR1 MNHEY and CDR2 SVGEGT. In DNA form, the CDR3 reads TGTGCCAGCAGTTACTCGAGGCTAGCGGGGGGGCCCGGCGGGGAGCTGTTTTTT. This translates into CASSYSRLAGGPGGELFF.

This clonotype has ten or more counts. V is TRBV5-5 and J is TRBJ2-5; D not resolved. V was trimmed by 0 bases and J by 0 bases, leaving 15 bases between them. Germline-derived CDR1 and CDR2 are SGHKS and YYEKEE (reference sequence). The CDR3 spans 17 residues. CDR3 region: CASSLETGYGYQETQYF. Written as DNA, the CDR3 is TGTGCCAGCAGCTTGGAAACGGGCTACGGGTACCAAGAGACCCAGTACTTC.

There are many counts of this clonotype. V and J are TRBV20-1 and TRBJ1-3; the D is unclear. The CDR3 contains 13 residues. V dropped 3 bases and J dropped 4 bases, with 10 bases sitting between them. Germline V gene sequence: CDR1 DFQATT, CDR2 SNEGSKA (reference sequence). The CDR3 is CSASSWPGNTIYF. CDR3 nucleotides: TGCAGTGCTAGTTCCTGGCCGGGAAACACCATATATTTT.